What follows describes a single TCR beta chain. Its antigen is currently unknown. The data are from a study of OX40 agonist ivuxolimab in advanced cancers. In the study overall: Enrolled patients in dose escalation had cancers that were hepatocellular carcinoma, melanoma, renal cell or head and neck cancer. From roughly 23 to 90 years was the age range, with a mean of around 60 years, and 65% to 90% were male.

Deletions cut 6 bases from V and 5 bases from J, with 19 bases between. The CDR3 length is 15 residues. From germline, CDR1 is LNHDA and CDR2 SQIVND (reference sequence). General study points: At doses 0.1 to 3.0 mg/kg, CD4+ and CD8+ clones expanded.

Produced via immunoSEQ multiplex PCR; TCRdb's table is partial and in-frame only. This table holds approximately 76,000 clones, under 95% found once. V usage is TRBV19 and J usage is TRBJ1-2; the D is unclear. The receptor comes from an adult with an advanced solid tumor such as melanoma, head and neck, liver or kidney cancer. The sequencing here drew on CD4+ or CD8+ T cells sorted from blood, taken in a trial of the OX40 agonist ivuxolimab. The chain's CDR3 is CASSPPRSGYYGYTF. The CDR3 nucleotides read TGTGCCAGTAGCCCCCCCCGAAGCGGGTATTATGGCTACACCTTC. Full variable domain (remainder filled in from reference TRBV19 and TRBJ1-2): DGGITQSPKYLFRKEGQNVTLSCEQNLNHDAMYWYRQDPGQGLRLIYYSQIVNDFQKGDIAEGYSVSREKKESFPLTVTSAQKNPTAFYLCASSPPRSGYYGYTFGSGTRLTVV.